This T cell receptor (beta chain) derives from a study of T cells expressing NK-cell markers. Template switching by 5'RACE with UMIs generated the TCR beta cDNA. From the 5' RACE reads, TCRdb lists one entry per CDR3 protein and no DNA. This sample's table reports some 140,000 distinct CDR3 sequences. Points on this clonotype: Its antigen is unidentified.

Study outcomes and limitations: The same clonotypes also predominated in the CD3+CD56-NKG2C+ fraction of a few donors.

The CDR3 has 14 residues. CDR1 and CDR2 (germline): SEHNR, FQNEAQ (reference sequence). V is TRBV7-9 and J is TRBJ2-1. The clonotype was recovered from a woman between 45 and 65 years old in good health. Sequenced material: blood T cells: a sorted CD56 or NKG2C T cell subset, CD4+ or CD8+ T cells, or bulk PBMC T cells (not recorded which). The CDR3 here is CASSLIPNNNEQFF.